What follows are 26 T cell receptor beta chains derived from one specimen sequenced in a study of cytomegalovirus exposure and HLA in healthy donors. It was with 60 Vbeta and 13 Jbeta primers that the PCR ran. Assay: immunoSEQ multiplex PCR; the TCRdb copy retains only in-frame clones and omits some. Among 55,000 to 80,000 clones, less than 75% were seen once, and the ten largest hold approximately 23%. Specimen: PBMCs. The receptors shown here come from a man aged 45-60 years in good health and CMV-seropositive.

The gene calls are TRBV7-9 and TRBJ1-1; no firm D call. From germline, CDR1 is SEHNR and CDR2 FQNEAQ (reference sequence). CDR3 length equals 14 residues. V gave up 2 bases and J gave up 1 base, with 8 bases separating them. The CDR3: CASSLRHPNTEAFF. CDR3 in DNA: TGTGCCAGCAGCTTAAGACATCCGAACACTGAAGCTTTCTTT.

The gene calls are TRBV28 and TRBJ1-1; possibly TRBD1 for D (5 bases). CDR3 length equals 12 residues. Trimming took off 4 bases at V and 5 bases at J, with 8 bases between the two ends. CDR1 is MDHEN and CDR2 is SYDVKM in the germline V gene. CDR3 sequence: CASSSGMTEAFF. CDR3 bases: TGTGCCAGCAGTTCAGGGATGACTGAAGCTTTCTTT.

The chain uses TRBV29-1 and TRBJ1-2; TRBD1 matches at 9 bases. CDR1 and CDR2 from the germline V gene are SQVTM and ANQGSEA. The CDR3 length is 16 residues. The J segment lost 2 bases and the V segment lost 1 base, leaving 8 bases of the junction unmatched. The CDR3 sequence: CSVEVQGQGPNYGYTF. CDR3 DNA sequence: TGCAGCGTTGAAGTTCAAGGACAGGGGCCAAACTATGGCTACACCTTC.

V gene TRBV28 combines with J gene TRBJ2-3; no definite D call. The CDR3 sequence is 16 residues long. Germline-derived CDR1 and CDR2 are MDHEN and SYDVKM. V was trimmed by 5 bases and J by 1 base, leaving 16 bases between them. The CDR3 region is CASSDRLRLGTDTQYF. CDR3 in DNA: TGTGCCAGCAGTGATAGACTGCGGTTGGGCACAGATACGCAGTATTTT.

The chain recombines TRBV4-1 with TRBJ2-3, with TRBD2 as a possible D gene (6 bases). Per germline, CDR1 MGHRA and CDR2 YSYEKL. The CDR3 sequence is 16 residues long. V lost 0 bases to trimming and J lost 2 bases, with 12 bases between them. The CDR3: CASSQDGGMPTDTQYF. The CDR3 region has the DNA TGCGCCAGCAGCCAAGATGGGGGGATGCCCACAGATACGCAGTATTTT.

The chain uses TRBV5-4 and TRBJ1-2, with 8 bases aligning to TRBD1. Germline CDR1 and CDR2: SGHNT and YYREEE (reference sequence). Trimming removed 3 bases from V and 10 bases from J; junction bases left unmatched: 11. This CDR3 contains 14 residues. CDR3 nucleotides: TGTGCCAGCAGCTCCCGGACAGGGCTAGGATCCTACACCTTC. Amino acids: CASSSRTGLGSYTF. Complete variable domain (other parts from reference TRBV5-4 and TRBJ1-2): ETGVTQSPTHLIKTRGQQVTLRCSSQSGHNTVSWYQQALGQGPQFIFQYYREEENGRGNFPPRFSGLQFPNYSSELNVNALELDDSALYLCASSSRTGLGSYTFGSGTRLTVV.

The rearrangement joins TRBV2 to TRBJ1-5; TRBD1 matches at 7 bases. The length of the CDR3 is 13 residues. Germline CDR1 reads SNHLY; CDR2 reads FYNNEI. The trim removed 6 bases at V and 7 bases at J, leaving 6 bases unmatched. The CDR3 loop is CASRPGQRQPQHF. Here the CDR3 DNA reads TGTGCCAGCAGACCGGGACAGAGGCAGCCCCAGCATTTT.

The chain links TRBV5-1 to TRBJ2-1; 8 positions agree with TRBD2. V lost 0 bases and J lost 4; bases outside the gene matches: 3. Germline V CDR1 and CDR2: SGHRS, YFSETQ. The CDR3 consists of 15 residues. Here the CDR3 DNA reads TGCGCCAGCAGCTTGGAGGCTAGCGGGTACAATGAGCAGTTCTTC. It is translated as CASSLEASGYNEQFF.

V and J are TRBV28 and TRBJ1-5; 7 nucleotides match TRBD1. The CDR3 covers 16 residues. V shed 7 bases and J 2 bases; nucleotides not matched to a gene: 11. Looked up from germline, CDR1 is MDHEN and CDR2 is SYDVKM. CDR3 DNA sequence: TGTGCCAGCACCGCCACAGGGGCCAGAGGCAATCAGCCCCAGCATTTT. It encodes CASTATGARGNQPQHF.

The chain employs TRBV4-2 and TRBJ2-5; maybe TRBD1 (5 bases). The CDR3 has 13 amino acids. Between the trimmed V and J ends, which lost 0 bases and 4 bases, there was a span of 6 bases. The germline CDR1 and CDR2 sequences are LGHNA and YNFKEQ. CDR3 nucleotide sequence: TGTGCCAGCAGCCAAGATGACAGAGAGACCCAGTACTTC. It codes for CASSQDDRETQYF.

CDR3 protein: CATRRGQSNTGELFF. CDR3 DNA sequence: TGTGCCACCCGGAGGGGACAGTCGAACACCGGGGAGCTGTTTTTT. The chain is built from TRBV7-9 and TRBJ2-2, with D possibly being TRBD1 (7 bases). Germline CDR1 and CDR2: SEHNR and FQNEAQ (reference sequence). V was pared by 10 bases and J by 0 bases, with 15 bases between. CDR3 size: 15 residues.

The chain carries TRBV30 and TRBJ1-6; 9 bases match TRBD1. There are 14 residues in the CDR3. Germline V gene data show CDR1 as GTSNPN and CDR2 as SVGIG (reference sequence). J lost 10 bases, V lost 3 bases, and 7 bases had no gene match. The CDR3 is CAWSRQGGASPLHF. CDR3 sequence (DNA): TGTGCCTGGAGCCGACAGGGGGGAGCATCACCCCTCCACTTT.

CDR3 amino acids: CASSEGTSRNEQFF. In DNA, the CDR3 is TGTGCCAGCAGTGAAGGAACTAGCAGGAATGAGCAGTTCTTC. This sequence joins TRBV6-1 and TRBJ2-1; D perhaps matches TRBD2 (6 bases). From germline, CDR1 is MNHNS and CDR2 SASEGT. CDR3 length: 14 residues. The ends were cut back, 1 base at V and 7 bases at J, with 11 bases in the middle.

The table lists this clone with a few counts. The chain is built from TRBV4-3 and TRBJ1-2; 9 bases are shared with TRBD1. Trimming cost V 3 bases and J 6 bases; bases outside gene matches: 5. The CDR3 runs 14 residues. Germline-derived CDR1 and CDR2 are LGHNA and YSLEER. The CDR3, as DNA: TGCGCCAGCAGCCATACAGGGGGCGCGGATGGCTACACCTTC. This sequence encodes CASSHTGGADGYTF.

V is TRBV30 and J is TRBJ2-6; the match to TRBD1 covers 9 bases. CDR1 and CDR2 (germline): GTSNPN, SVGIG (reference sequence). With V trimmed by 5 bases and J by 4 bases, 0 bases remained unmatched. The CDR3 sequence is 13 residues long. This CDR3 is CAWGTGGANVLTF. DNA for the CDR3: TGTGCCTGGGGGACAGGGGGGGCCAACGTCCTGACTTTC.

V is TRBV29-1 and J is TRBJ1-1; 9 bases map to TRBD1. The CDR3 runs 13 residues. With 7 bases clipped from V and 1 base from J, the junction kept 4 bases outside the gene matches. CDR1 is SQVTM and CDR2 is ANQGSEA in the germline V gene. CDR3 sequence: CSATTGGNTEAFF. The CDR3 nucleotides are TGCAGCGCCACGACAGGGGGGAACACTGAAGCTTTCTTT.

The chain has TRBV7-2 and TRBJ2-2; 9 nucleotides line up with TRBD1. This CDR3 contains 15 residues. The J segment lost 3 bases and the V segment lost 5 bases, leaving 4 bases of the junction unmatched. From germline, CDR1 is SGHTA and CDR2 FQGNSA. The CDR3 spells CASSRGQGHTGELFF. For the CDR3, the DNA is TGTGCCAGCAGCCGGGGACAGGGCCACACCGGGGAGCTGTTTTTT. Full variable domain (missing parts from reference TRBV7-2 and TRBJ2-2): GAGVSQSPSNKVTEKGKDVELRCDPISGHTALYWYRQSLGQGLEFLIYFQGNSAPDKSGLPSDRFSAERTGGSVSTLTIQRTQQEDSAVYLCASSRGQGHTGELFFGEGSRLTVL.

This clone was seen a few times. The chain has TRBV5-5 and TRBJ2-7, with TRBD1 matching over 12 bases. Unmatched junction bases numbered 2, after V lost 3 bases and J lost 4 bases. Germline V gives CDR1 SGHKS, CDR2 YYEKEE (reference sequence). The CDR3 length is 14 residues. In nucleotides, the CDR3 is TGTGCCAGCAGCTGGGGACAGGGGGCGTACGAGCAGTACTTC. Amino acids: CASSWGQGAYEQYF.

The chain couples TRBV25-1 to TRBJ1-4, with D unresolved. This CDR3 has 14 amino acids. The germline V and J ends were trimmed by 1 base and 7 bases, with 10 bases remaining between them. Germline V CDR1 and CDR2: MGHDK, SYGVNS. The CDR3 nucleotides are TGTGCCAGCAGTGAATTGGAGGATAGTGAAAAACTGTTTTTT. Translating gives CASSELEDSEKLFF.

The J gene is TRBJ2-2, the V gene TRBV29-1; D possibly corresponds to TRBD1 (6 bases). The CDR3 loop spans 14 amino acids. V gave up 4 bases and J gave up 0 bases, with 9 bases separating them. Per the germline V gene, CDR1 is SQVTM and CDR2 is ANQGSEA. CDR3 in amino acids: CSVAGTPNTGELFF. In DNA form, the CDR3 reads TGCAGCGTTGCTGGGACACCGAACACCGGGGAGCTGTTTTTT.

This chain joins TRBV10-1 and TRBJ2-3; tentatively, D is TRBD1 (6 bases). The germline gives CDR1 WNHNN, CDR2 SYGVQD (reference sequence). The V and J ends lost 2 bases and 3 bases respectively, with 15 bases between them. The CDR3 spans 16 residues. In DNA, the CDR3 is TGCGCCAGCAGTGAGACAACTGGGGGCGCGACAGATACGCAGTATTTT. Protein sequence: CASSETTGGATDTQYF.

This clone has a handful of counts. The gene calls are TRBV18 and TRBJ2-7, with a possible D match to TRBD2 (6 bases). The CDR3 runs 15 residues. Trimming left V 6 bases short and J 1 base short, with 16 bases between. Germline CDR1 is KGHSH and CDR2 is LQKENI. This chain's CDR3 is CASSLGSGMSYEQYF. CDR3 bases: TGTGCCAGCTCGCTAGGTAGCGGTATGTCCTACGAGCAGTACTTC.

The chain uses TRBV5-8 and TRBJ1-1, with unresolved D. Trimming took off 2 bases at V and 1 base at J, with 3 bases between the two ends. The CDR3 loop spans 12 amino acids. Germline lookup yields CDR1 SGHTS and CDR2 YDEGEE. The CDR3: CASSLQNTEAFF. In nucleotides, the CDR3 is TGTGCCAGCAGCTTACAGAACACTGAAGCTTTCTTT.

This rearrangement joins TRBV18 to TRBJ1-5; TRBD1 agrees at 7 bases. J was trimmed by 7 bases and V by 6 bases; bases with no gene match: 12. Per the germline V gene, CDR1 is KGHSH and CDR2 is LQKENI. The CDR3 has 15 amino acids. The CDR3 loop reads CASSPNRDSWQPQHF. Here the CDR3 DNA reads TGTGCCAGCTCTCCTAACCGGGACAGCTGGCAGCCCCAGCATTTT.

This chain uses TRBV6-5 with TRBJ1-3, with D unclear. The germline V and J ends were trimmed by 0 bases and 0 bases, with 6 bases remaining between them. Per the germline V gene, CDR1 is MNHEY and CDR2 is SVGAGI. The CDR3 consists of 15 residues. DNA for the CDR3: TGTGCCAGCAGTTACTCGCGGGGCTCTGGAAACACCATATATTTT. Translating gives CASSYSRGSGNTIYF.

This clone was detected a few times. Distinct nucleotide sequences in the sample also encode this CDR3. V usage is TRBV5-4 and J usage is TRBJ2-7; 8 bases match TRBD2. The V gene's germline CDR1 is SGHNT and CDR2 YYREEE (reference sequence). After removal of 1 base from V and 6 bases from J, the junction contained 3 bases not matched to a gene. The CDR3 covers 13 residues. The CDR3 is CASSLRGGVEQYF. The CDR3 bases are TGTGCCAGCAGCTTGCGGGGGGGAGTCGAGCAGTACTTC.